This is a list of T cell receptor beta chains from one sample in a study of CD8 T cells in Susac syndrome. TCRdb analysed the immunoSEQ multiplex PCR reads with MiXCR anew, one entry per CDR3 protein. Here the sample spans about 300,000 distinct CDR3 sequences, around 92% being singletons. Sequences were obtained from CD4+ T cells from PBMCs. The source is a human donor with multiple sclerosis. Both conserved end residues are part of each CDR3. A D gene is named only where the DNA matches it firmly. A clone size is listed for some rows: how often the clone was seen (once, few, many), or a class if it is expanded.

d_gene,j_gene,abundance,v_gene,CDR3nt,CDR3aa
-,TRBJ2-2,-,TRBV5-1,TGCGCCAGCAGGCAGCCGAACACCGGGGAGCTGTTTTTT,CASRQPNTGELFF
-,TRBJ1-4,-,TRBV2,TGTGCCAGCAGTGAACCAACGGCGAGCGAAAAACTGTTTTTT,CASSEPTASEKLFF
-,TRBJ2-5,-,TRBV20-1,TGCAGTGCGTATCCTGGATCAGCCCAGTACTTC,CSAYPGSAQYF
TRBD1,TRBJ1-5,-,TRBV5-1,TGCGCCAGCAGCTGGACGACAGGGGGTGGGCAGCCCCAGCATTTT,CASSWTTGGGQPQHF
TRBD1,TRBJ2-7,-,TRBV12-3/TRBV12-4,TGTGCCAGCAGACCGCGGGACAGGACCTACGAGCAGTACTTC,CASRPRDRTYEQYF
TRBD2,TRBJ2-3,-,TRBV7-2,TGTGCCAGCAGCTTTCGGACTAGCGGGAGGACCACAGATACGCAGTATTTT,CASSFRTSGRTTDTQYF
TRBD2,TRBJ2-3,-,TRBV10-3,TGTGCCATCAGTGAGTCTAGCGGGAGCCGCACAGATACGCAGTATTTT,CAISESSGSRTDTQYF
TRBD1,TRBJ1-1,-,TRBV5-5,TGTGCCAGCAGTTCTACGACGTGGACAGGGGGCACTGAAGCTTTCTTT,CASSSTTWTGGTEAFF
-,TRBJ2-5,-,TRBV20-1,TGCAGTGCCCCTGGCGGCAGCCAAGAGACCCAGTACTTC,CSAPGGSQETQYF
-,TRBJ2-1,-,TRBV18,TGTGCCAGCTCACCAAGGGTAGCGTGGAATGAGCAGTTCTTC,CASSPRVAWNEQFF
TRBD2,TRBJ2-3,-,TRBV6-5,TGTGCCAGCAGTCATCAGGGACTAGCGGGAGATACGCAGTATTTT,CASSHQGLAGDTQYF
-,TRBJ1-2,-,TRBV23-1,TGCGCCAGCAGTCGATTGTATTTGCGACAGGAGATAAATGGCTACACCTTC,CASSRLYLRQEINGYTF
-,TRBJ1-5,-,TRBV19,TGTGCCAGTAGTCCGGAGGGGTGGCGCAATCAGCCCCAGCATTTT,CASSPEGWRNQPQHF
-,TRBJ2-5,-,TRBV5-1,TGCGCCAGCAGCATCCTACTAGCCAACCAAGAGACCCAGTACTTC,CASSILLANQETQYF
TRBD2,TRBJ2-1,-,TRBV4-3,TGCGCCAGCAGCCAGGACTGGACTAGCGGGAGGGCTGGCAATGAGCAGTTCTTC,CASSQDWTSGRAGNEQFF
TRBD2,TRBJ2-1,-,TRBV20-1,TGCAGTGCTCAAACGACTAGCGGGAGGAGGGAGCAGTTCTTC,CSAQTTSGRREQFF
-,TRBJ1-5,-,TRBV5-6,TGTGCCAGCAGCTTGAGGCCGGAGGGTCAGCCCCAGCATTTT,CASSLRPEGQPQHF
-,TRBJ2-1,-,TRBV6-2/TRBV6-3,TGTGCCAGCACACGGGCTAGCTCCTACAATGAGCAGTTCTTC,CASTRASSYNEQFF
-,TRBJ2-7,-,TRBV4-2,TGTGCCAGCAGCCAAGATCCTCTTACATCCTACGAGCAGTACTTC,CASSQDPLTSYEQYF
-,TRBJ2-7,once,TRBV19,TGTGCCAGTAGTATAATGATGGGATCGTGGGAGGAGCAGTACTTC,CASSIMMGSWEEQYF
-,TRBJ2-7,-,TRBV6-2/TRBV6-3,TGTGCCACACAAAAAGGGGACATCTACGAGCAGTACTTC,CATQKGDIYEQYF
-,TRBJ1-4,-,TRBV14,TGTGCCAGCAGCCAAGTCGGCTCGCTACTGTTTTTT,CASSQVGSLLFF
TRBD2,TRBJ2-2,-,TRBV9,TGTGCCAGCAGCGCCCGACTAGCGGGGGACACCGGGGAGCTGTTTTTT,CASSARLAGDTGELFF
-,TRBJ2-6,-,TRBV6-1,TGTGCCAGCAGCCTCGGGGCCTATAGGACCGGGGCCAACGTCCTGACTTTC,CASSLGAYRTGANVLTF
-,TRBJ2-4,-,TRBV29-1,TGCAGCGTTGCCGGAATAGCCAAAAACATTCAGTACTTC,CSVAGIAKNIQYF
-,TRBJ1-2,once,TRBV29-1,TGCAGCGTTGAAGAGGACGTAAGTCGGGGCTACACCTTC,CSVEEDVSRGYTF
-,TRBJ2-7,-,TRBV2,TGTGCCAGCAGTGCCGACGGCTACGAGCAGTACTTC,CASSADGYEQYF
-,TRBJ2-1,-,TRBV7-2,TGTGCCAGCAGCTTAGGGGCTGCCAACAATGAGCAGTTCTTC,CASSLGAANNEQFF
-,TRBJ2-5,-,TRBV29-1,TGCAGCGTAGGCTTACAAGAGACCCAGTACTTC,CSVGLQETQYF
-,TRBJ2-3,-,TRBV2,TGTGCCAGCAGTGTTTTACAGGATACGCAGTATTTT,CASSVLQDTQYF
-,TRBJ2-3,-,TRBV29-1,TGCAGCGTGGAAGGCTGGACCACAGATACGCAGTATTTT,CSVEGWTTDTQYF
-,TRBJ1-4,-,TRBV7-2,TGTGCCAGCAGCTTATCCGGGATGTTGGATGAAAAACTGTTTTTT,CASSLSGMLDEKLFF
TRBD1,TRBJ1-5,-,TRBV19,TGTGCCAGTAGTATTTACCGGGACAGGGATCAGCCCCAGCATTTT,CASSIYRDRDQPQHF
TRBD2,TRBJ2-4,-,TRBV5-1,TGCGCCAGCAGCGTCAGCGGGAGGACTCTAACCAAAAACATTCAGTACTTC,CASSVSGRTLTKNIQYF
TRBD1,TRBJ2-3,-,TRBV7-2,TGTGCCAGCAGCTCCGACAGGGGGGATACGCAGTATTTT,CASSSDRGDTQYF
-,TRBJ2-5,-,TRBV6-5,TGTGCCAGCAGTTACTCGACACGGTACCAAGAGACCCAGTACTTC,CASSYSTRYQETQYF
-,TRBJ1-5,-,TRBV7-2,TGTGCCAGCAGCTTATATGGGGGGAATCAGCCCCAGCATTTT,CASSLYGGNQPQHF
-,TRBJ1-2,-,TRBV12-3/TRBV12-4,TGTGCCAGCAGCGTCAGGAGGGGTTTAAGTACCGGCTACACCTTC,CASSVRRGLSTGYTF
-,TRBJ1-1,-,TRBV12-3/TRBV12-4,TGTGCCAGCAGGTCCATCGGGGGGGTGAACACTGAAGCTTTCTTT,CASRSIGGVNTEAFF
-,TRBJ2-1,-,TRBV14,TGTGCCAGCAGCCAGATTGCGGGGAATTACAATGAGCAGTTCTTC,CASSQIAGNYNEQFF
-,TRBJ1-1,-,TRBV12-3/TRBV12-4,TGTGCCAGCAGTTTAATGGGGACTGTGAACACTGAAGCTTTCTTT,CASSLMGTVNTEAFF
-,TRBJ1-1,-,TRBV18,TGTGCCAGCTCACCACGGGACACTGAAGCTTTCTTT,CASSPRDTEAFF
-,TRBJ1-5,-,TRBV19,TGTGCGGGAGGAGCCATTCAGCCCCAGCATTTT,CAGGAIQPQHF
TRBD1,TRBJ2-3,-,TRBV20-1,TGCAGTGCTTCCCACAGGGGTAGCACAGATACGCAGTATTTT,CSASHRGSTDTQYF